Listed below are T cell receptor beta chains from one sample, sequenced in a study of identical twins. TCRdb analysed the 5' RACE reads with MiXCR anew, one entry per CDR3 protein. Of nearly 200,000 distinct CDR3 sequences listed, roughly 15% were seen once; the top ten hold about 38%. These records were also assigned to another study, of T cells expressing NK-cell markers.

The sample taken for sequencing was CD8+ T cells sorted from blood. Source of these receptors: a woman aged 18 to 35 in good health. CDR3s include the opening cysteine and the closing phenylalanine or tryptophan. Fields, in order: D gene, clone size, V gene, J gene, CDR3 DNA, CDR3 protein. The D gene is left open where the match is weak. The listing skips clone size in some rows; elsewhere it reads once, few, many or a size class.

D: -; size: -; V: TRBV27; J: TRBJ2-1; DNA: TGTGCCAGTCTGTCCGGACTTAACAATGAGCAGTTCTTC; CDR3: CASLSGLNNEQFF
D: -; size: -; V: TRBV7-7; J: TRBJ2-6; DNA: TGTGCCAGCAGCCCCGACAACTCTGGGGCCAACGTCCTGACTTTC; CDR3: CASSPDNSGANVLTF
D: TRBD1; size: -; V: TRBV20-1; J: TRBJ2-7; DNA: TGCAGTGCTAGAGATTCCAGGGGGATCCTTTACGAGCAGTACTTC; CDR3: CSARDSRGILYEQYF
D: TRBD1; size: few; V: TRBV20-1; J: TRBJ2-5; DNA: TGCAGTGCTAGACGGACAGGGGGGACGCTCCAAGAGACCCAGTACTTC; CDR3: CSARRTGGTLQETQYF
D: TRBD1; size: -; V: TRBV15; J: TRBJ2-7; DNA: TGTGCCACCAGCAGGGGACAGGGGATTCGCTACGAGCAGTACTTC; CDR3: CATSRGQGIRYEQYF
D: TRBD2; size: few; V: TRBV12-3/TRBV12-4; J: TRBJ2-3; DNA: TGTGCCAGCAGTTCCGTAGGCGGGAGGGCCAAAAGGCCAGATACGCAGTATTTT; CDR3: CASSSVGGRAKRPDTQYF
D: -; size: -; V: TRBV5-6; J: TRBJ2-1; DNA: TGTGCCAGCAGCTTGGGGGCGGGGTACGAGCAGTTCTTC; CDR3: CASSLGAGYEQFF
D: -; size: many; V: TRBV24-1; J: TRBJ2-1; DNA: TGTGCCACCAGTGCCGATTCGCTGAGTAGTGAGCAGTTCTTC; CDR3: CATSADSLSSEQFF
D: -; size: -; V: TRBV29-1; J: TRBJ1-3; DNA: TGCAGTGCTACGGACTCTGGAAACACCATATATTTT; CDR3: CSATDSGNTIYF
D: -; size: once; V: TRBV15; J: TRBJ2-7; DNA: TGTGCCACCAGCCACGCCAGGGACCTCTACGAGCAGTACTTC; CDR3: CATSHARDLYEQYF
D: TRBD2; size: few; V: TRBV27; J: TRBJ2-7; DNA: TGTGCCAGCAGCGACGACTTCGGGGGGGGGCGGGATAAGCAGTACTTC; CDR3: CASSDDFGGGRDKQYF
D: -; size: few; V: TRBV7-2; J: TRBJ2-7; DNA: TGTGCCAGCAGCGGACGGGTGGACGTTTTAGACTACGAGCAGTACTTC; CDR3: CASSGRVDVLDYEQYF
D: TRBD2; size: few; V: TRBV4-3; J: TRBJ2-5; DNA: TGCGCCAGCAGCCATTTTTGGACTAGCGGATTCCAAGAGACCCAGTACTTC; CDR3: CASSHFWTSGFQETQYF
D: -; size: -; V: TRBV29-1; J: TRBJ2-3; DNA: TGCAGCGTTGAAGCACTAGGGGGGGATGTTCTTCGGTACGATACGCAGTATTTT; CDR3: CSVEALGGDVLRYDTQYF
D: TRBD2; size: -; V: TRBV6-2/TRBV6-3; J: TRBJ2-7; DNA: TGTGCCAGCAGTGCCCCAACCGGGGGGGACTACGAGCAGTACTTC; CDR3: CASSAPTGGDYEQYF
D: -; size: few; V: TRBV12-3/TRBV12-4; J: TRBJ2-1; DNA: TGTGCCAGCAGTTTAACCCAGTCTGACAATGAGCAGTTCTTC; CDR3: CASSLTQSDNEQFF
D: -; size: few; V: TRBV12-3/TRBV12-4; J: TRBJ2-5; DNA: TGTGCCAGCAGTTTTCCCGCTTTGGGGCTTGAGACCCAGTACTTC; CDR3: CASSFPALGLETQYF
D: -; size: few; V: TRBV20-1; J: TRBJ1-6; DNA: TGCAGTGCTAGGTTTTGGGGGGCAGACTCACCCCTCCACTTT; CDR3: CSARFWGADSPLHF
D: TRBD2; size: many; V: TRBV20-1; J: TRBJ2-7; DNA: TGCAGTGCTATCACTACTAGCGGGGGCTTCTACGAGCAGTACTTC; CDR3: CSAITTSGGFYEQYF
D: -; size: -; V: TRBV15; J: TRBJ2-5; DNA: TGTGCCACCGGTCGGGATTTTCGGGAGACCCAGTACTTC; CDR3: CATGRDFRETQYF
D: -; size: many; V: TRBV7-9; J: TRBJ2-1; DNA: TGTGCCAGCAGCCCCCTGGGCAATGAGCAGTTCTTC; CDR3: CASSPLGNEQFF
D: -; size: many; V: TRBV7-8; J: TRBJ2-1; DNA: TGTGCCAGCAGCCCACGTCGGGGGAGACCCTCCTACAATGAGCAGTTCTTC; CDR3: CASSPRRGRPSYNEQFF
D: TRBD2; size: few; V: TRBV24-1; J: TRBJ2-1; DNA: TGTGCCACCAGTGCCCCCGGACTAGTCAATGAGCAGTTCTTC; CDR3: CATSAPGLVNEQFF
D: -; size: many; V: TRBV5-1; J: TRBJ2-1; DNA: TGCGCCAGCCGACAGAGCTCCTACAATGAGCAGTTCTTC; CDR3: CASRQSSYNEQFF
D: -; size: few; V: TRBV7-9; J: TRBJ2-6; DNA: TGTGCCAGCAGCCATTCGGGGGTCTCTGGGGCCAACGTCCTGACTTTC; CDR3: CASSHSGVSGANVLTF
D: -; size: few; V: TRBV6-2/TRBV6-3; J: TRBJ2-1; DNA: TGTGCCAGCAGTTACTCGGACAGCAATGAGCAGTTCTTC; CDR3: CASSYSDSNEQFF
D: -; size: -; V: TRBV19; J: TRBJ2-7; DNA: TGTGCCAGTAGTCTCGGATTATCAGGGACCCTTGGCTACGAGCAGTACTTC; CDR3: CASSLGLSGTLGYEQYF
D: TRBD2; size: -; V: TRBV5-1; J: TRBJ2-7; DNA: TGCGCCAGCAGCTTGTTAACGGGGGGTTTTCTATGGATCTACGAGCAGTACTTC; CDR3: CASSLLTGGFLWIYEQYF
D: TRBD1; size: -; V: TRBV14; J: TRBJ1-3; DNA: TGTGCCAGCAGCCAAACCCCGGACAGGGGGCCCTCTGGAAACACCATATATTTT; CDR3: CASSQTPDRGPSGNTIYF
D: -; size: -; V: TRBV7-9; J: TRBJ2-5; DNA: TGTGCCAGCAGCTTTCTGCTTAAAGAGACCCAGTACTTC; CDR3: CASSFLLKETQYF
D: TRBD1; size: -; V: TRBV27; J: TRBJ2-5; DNA: TGTGCCAGCAGTTCCCGGACAGGGCAAGAGACCCAGTACTTC; CDR3: CASSSRTGQETQYF
D: TRBD2; size: few; V: TRBV5-6; J: TRBJ2-7; DNA: TGTGCCAGCAGCCGCCGCGCGTGGGGGACTAGCGGGGGGGCCTACTACGAGCAGTACTTC; CDR3: CASSRRAWGTSGGAYYEQYF
D: -; size: -; V: TRBV6-1; J: TRBJ1-6; DNA: TGTGCCAGGCGGACAGTTGGGGGGGATTCACCCCTCCACTTT; CDR3: CARRTVGGDSPLHF
D: TRBD2; size: -; V: TRBV5-1; J: TRBJ2-5; DNA: TGCGCCAGCAGCCTAGCGGGAGGGCCCTTGGAGACCCAGTACTTC; CDR3: CASSLAGGPLETQYF
D: -; size: few; V: TRBV5-1; J: TRBJ2-7; DNA: TGCGCCAGCAGCTCCCAGTACGAGCAGTACTTC; CDR3: CASSSQYEQYF
D: -; size: few; V: TRBV10-2; J: TRBJ2-4; DNA: TGCGCCAGCAGTGAGAGTATTGGGGGGAATCAGTACTTC; CDR3: CASSESIGGNQYF
D: -; size: few; V: TRBV27; J: TRBJ1-2; DNA: TGTGCCAGCAGCCAAGGGGGGGGCTATGGCTACACCTTC; CDR3: CASSQGGGYGYTF
D: -; size: many; V: TRBV20-1; J: TRBJ2-7; DNA: TGCAGTGCTAGAGGGCTGAGTGATTACGAGCAGTACTTC; CDR3: CSARGLSDYEQYF
D: -; size: -; V: TRBV7-6; J: TRBJ2-3; DNA: TGTGCCAGCAGCTTAGATTCAGGGCTAGGCACAGATACGCAGTATTTT; CDR3: CASSLDSGLGTDTQYF
D: -; size: -; V: TRBV4-3; J: TRBJ2-1; DNA: TGCGCCAGCAGCCAAACGCCCGGGACCCTCTACAATGAGCAGTTCTTC; CDR3: CASSQTPGTLYNEQFF
D: -; size: -; V: TRBV7-8; J: TRBJ1-2; DNA: TGTGCCAGCAGCTTAGGTGACAGGACTAACTATGGCTACACCTTC; CDR3: CASSLGDRTNYGYTF
D: -; size: -; V: TRBV5-1; J: TRBJ1-2; DNA: TGCGCCAGCAGCTCGGGACCGCGCTATGGCTACACCTTC; CDR3: CASSSGPRYGYTF
D: -; size: few; V: TRBV4-3; J: TRBJ2-1; DNA: TGCGCCAGCAGCCAAGATCCCACTGAGCAGTTCTTC; CDR3: CASSQDPTEQFF
D: -; size: many; V: TRBV5-1; J: TRBJ1-1; DNA: TGCGCCAGCAGCTTGGGGTCCCTGAACACTGAAGCTTTCTTT; CDR3: CASSLGSLNTEAFF
D: TRBD2; size: few; V: TRBV9; J: TRBJ2-1; DNA: TGTGCCAGCAGCGGGAACCCGGGACTAGCGGGAGCTGGTGAGCAGTTCTTC; CDR3: CASSGNPGLAGAGEQFF
D: -; size: once; V: TRBV7-6; J: TRBJ2-1; DNA: TGTGCCAGCAGCTTAGCGCTCGGGAACAATGAGCAGTTCTTC; CDR3: CASSLALGNNEQFF
D: -; size: -; V: TRBV11-2; J: TRBJ2-1; DNA: TGTGCCAGCAGGTCCGAGGAAAGTGAGCAGTTCTTC; CDR3: CASRSEESEQFF
D: -; size: -; V: TRBV5-1; J: TRBJ1-2; DNA: TGCGCCAGCAGCTTGGTTACTGTAACTATTGGCTACACCTTC; CDR3: CASSLVTVTIGYTF
D: -; size: few; V: TRBV12-3/TRBV12-4; J: TRBJ2-1; DNA: TGTGCCAGCAGTTTAGAGGGGGTTCCTGAGCAGTTCTTC; CDR3: CASSLEGVPEQFF
D: -; size: few; V: TRBV29-1; J: TRBJ1-4; DNA: TGCAGCGTCACCCGCTACGGGGCTAATGAAAAACTGTTTTTT; CDR3: CSVTRYGANEKLFF
D: -; size: -; V: TRBV7-9; J: TRBJ1-4; DNA: TGTGCCAGCAGCTTAGACAGGGTGGACGAAAAACTGTTTTTT; CDR3: CASSLDRVDEKLFF
D: -; size: few; V: TRBV10-3; J: TRBJ2-5; DNA: TGTGCCATCAGTGAGAAGGCCCTGGAGACCCAGTACTTC; CDR3: CAISEKALETQYF
D: -; size: few; V: TRBV4-1; J: TRBJ2-7; DNA: TGCGCCAGCAGCCAAGGACACAACTCCTACGAGCAGTACTTC; CDR3: CASSQGHNSYEQYF
D: -; size: few; V: TRBV5-1; J: TRBJ2-7; DNA: TGCGCCAGCAGCCCCAGGACTGTCCAGAGCTCCTACGAGCAGTACTTC; CDR3: CASSPRTVQSSYEQYF
D: TRBD2; size: -; V: TRBV20-1; J: TRBJ2-1; DNA: TGCAGTGCGGGGCGGGGGGGCCGAAACTCCTACAATGAGCAGTTCTTC; CDR3: CSAGRGGRNSYNEQFF
D: -; size: many; V: TRBV5-1; J: TRBJ2-5; DNA: TGCGCCAGCAGCTTGGCCTGGGGGGAGACCCAGTACTTC; CDR3: CASSLAWGETQYF
D: -; size: -; V: TRBV2; J: TRBJ1-2; DNA: TGTGCCAGCAGTGAAGACAGGGCGGACTATGGCTACACCTTC; CDR3: CASSEDRADYGYTF